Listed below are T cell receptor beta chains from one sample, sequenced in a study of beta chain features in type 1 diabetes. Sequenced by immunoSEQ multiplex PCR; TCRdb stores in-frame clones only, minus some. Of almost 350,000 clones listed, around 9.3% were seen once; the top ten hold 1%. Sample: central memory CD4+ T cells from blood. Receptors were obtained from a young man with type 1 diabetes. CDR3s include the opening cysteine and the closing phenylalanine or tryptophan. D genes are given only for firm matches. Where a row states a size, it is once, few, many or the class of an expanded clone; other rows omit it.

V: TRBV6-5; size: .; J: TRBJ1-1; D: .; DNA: TGTGCCAGCAGTTACTCGAGGACAGCCGAAGCTTTCTTT; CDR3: CASSYSRTAEAFF
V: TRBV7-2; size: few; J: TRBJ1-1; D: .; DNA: TGTGCCAGTAGCACTGGTGTCACTGAAGCTTTCTTT; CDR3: CASSTGVTEAFF
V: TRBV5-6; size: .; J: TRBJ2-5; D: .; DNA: TGTGCCAGCAGCCCGGCACAGGGCTGGGAGACCCAGTACTTC; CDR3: CASSPAQGWETQYF
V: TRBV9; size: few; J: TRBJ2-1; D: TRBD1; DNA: TGTGCCAGCAGCGTCCGGGACAGGGTATACAATGAGCAGTTCTTC; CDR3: CASSVRDRVYNEQFF
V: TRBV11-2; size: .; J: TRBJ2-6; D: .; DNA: TGTGCCAGCAGCTTAGATTTTACCTCTGGGGCCAACGTCCTGACTTTC; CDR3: CASSLDFTSGANVLTF
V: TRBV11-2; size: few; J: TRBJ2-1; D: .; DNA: TGTGCCAGCAGCCGTGTAACGGTCGATGAGCAGTTCTTC; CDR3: CASSRVTVDEQFF
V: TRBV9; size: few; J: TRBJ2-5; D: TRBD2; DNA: TGTGCCAGCAGCTTTAGCGATACTAGCGGGGGGAAGACCCAGTACTTC; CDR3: CASSFSDTSGGKTQYF
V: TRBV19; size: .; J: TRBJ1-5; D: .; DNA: TGTGCCAGTACCGCGGTCGTTTATAGCAATCAGCCCCAGCATTTT; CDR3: CASTAVVYSNQPQHF
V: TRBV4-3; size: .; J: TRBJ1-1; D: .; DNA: TGCGCCAGCAGCCAAGATCCCCACTCGGGCGGGAGCACTGAAGCTTTCTTT; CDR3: CASSQDPHSGGSTEAFF
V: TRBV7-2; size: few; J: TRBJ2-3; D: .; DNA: TGTGCCAGCAGCTTAGGGAGAGGACCGTACACAGATACGCAGTATTTT; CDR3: CASSLGRGPYTDTQYF
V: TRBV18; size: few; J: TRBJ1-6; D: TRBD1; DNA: TGTGCCAGCTCCCCGGGACAGAACCTTAATTCACCCCTCCACTTT; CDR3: CASSPGQNLNSPLHF
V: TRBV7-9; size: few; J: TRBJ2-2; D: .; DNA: TGTGCCAGCAGCTTAGGACAGAACGTCGGGGAGCTGTTTTTT; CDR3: CASSLGQNVGELFF
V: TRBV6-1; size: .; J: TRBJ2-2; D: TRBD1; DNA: TGTGCCAGCAGTCCGGGACAGAGCACCGGGGAGCTGTTTTTT; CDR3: CASSPGQSTGELFF
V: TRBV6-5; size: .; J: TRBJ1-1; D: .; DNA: TGTGCCAGCAGTTACAAGGGTCCGAACACTGAAGCTTTCTTT; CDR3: CASSYKGPNTEAFF
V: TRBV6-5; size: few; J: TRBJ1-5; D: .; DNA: TGTGCCAGCAGTTCCCAAATTAGCAATCAGCCCCAGCATTTT; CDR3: CASSSQISNQPQHF
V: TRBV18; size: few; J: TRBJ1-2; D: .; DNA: TGTGCCAGCTCACCTCGGGCCGAAGGGAACTATGGCTACACCTTC; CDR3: CASSPRAEGNYGYTF
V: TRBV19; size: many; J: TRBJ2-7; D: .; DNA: TGTGCCAGTAGTGATTCCTACGAGCAGTACTTC; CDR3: CASSDSYEQYF
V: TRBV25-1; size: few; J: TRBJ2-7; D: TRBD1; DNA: TGTGCCAGCAGTGATCCGGGACAGGTATACGAGCAGTACTTC; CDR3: CASSDPGQVYEQYF
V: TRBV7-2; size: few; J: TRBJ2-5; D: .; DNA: TGTGCCAGCAGCTTAGTGGGGACCAGAGAGACCCAGTACTTC; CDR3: CASSLVGTRETQYF
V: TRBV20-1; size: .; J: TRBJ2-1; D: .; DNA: TGCAGTGCCAGGGCCTACAATGAGCAGTTCTTC; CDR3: CSARAYNEQFF
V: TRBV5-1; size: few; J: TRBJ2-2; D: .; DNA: TGCGCCAGCAGCTTGTCTTACCGCGGGTCCGGGGAGCTGTTTTTT; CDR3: CASSLSYRGSGELFF
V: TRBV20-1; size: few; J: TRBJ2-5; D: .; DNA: TGCAGTGCTAGGACAAGGGAGACCCAGTACTTC; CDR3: CSARTRETQYF
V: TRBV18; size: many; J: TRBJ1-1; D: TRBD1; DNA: TGTGCCAGCTCACCACCGGGACAGGCAACTGAAGCTTTCTTT; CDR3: CASSPPGQATEAFF
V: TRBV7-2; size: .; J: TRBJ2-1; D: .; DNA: TGTGCCAGCAGCTTACATCGGGATGAGCAGTTCTTC; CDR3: CASSLHRDEQFF
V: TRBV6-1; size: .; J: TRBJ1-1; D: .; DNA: TGTGCCAGCAGGACCGTAAACACTGAAGCTTTCTTT; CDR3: CASRTVNTEAFF
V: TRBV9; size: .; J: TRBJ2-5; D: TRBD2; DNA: TGTGCCAGCAGCGTAGAGGCTAGCGGGGTCAGAGAGACCCAGTACTTC; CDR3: CASSVEASGVRETQYF
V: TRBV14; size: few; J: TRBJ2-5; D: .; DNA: TGTGCCAGCAGCCAAGAAGGGCAGATCTATCAGAGGACCCAGTACTTC; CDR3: CASSQEGQIYQRTQYF
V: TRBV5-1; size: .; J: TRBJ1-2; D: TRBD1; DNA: TGCGCCAGCAGCCCCTGGACAGGGGCAAGAGCTAGCGGCTACACCTTC; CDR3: CASSPWTGARASGYTF
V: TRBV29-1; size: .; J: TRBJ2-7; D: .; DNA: TGCAGCGTACTCCCGTTTAGGTTTGGTGACGAGCAGTACTTC; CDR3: CSVLPFRFGDEQYF
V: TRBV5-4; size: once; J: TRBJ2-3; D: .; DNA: TGTGCCAGCAGCTCAGCTGGGGGAGGCACAGATACGCAGTATTTT; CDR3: CASSSAGGGTDTQYF
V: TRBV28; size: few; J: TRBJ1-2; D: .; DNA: TGTGCCAGCAGTTTAGATGGGGTTGGCTACACCTTC; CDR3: CASSLDGVGYTF
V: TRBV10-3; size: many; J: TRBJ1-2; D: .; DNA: TGTGCCATCAGTGAGACGACAGCAACTAACTATGGCTACACCTTC; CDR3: CAISETTATNYGYTF
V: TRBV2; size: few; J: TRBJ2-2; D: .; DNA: TGTGCCAGCAGTGGTTTGGTAACGTCCGGGGAGCTGTTTTTT; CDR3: CASSGLVTSGELFF
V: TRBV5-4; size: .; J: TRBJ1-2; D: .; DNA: TGTGCCAGCCGAATCGAAGGCTATGGCTACACCTTC; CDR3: CASRIEGYGYTF
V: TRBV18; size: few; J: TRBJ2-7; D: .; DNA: TGTGCCAGCTCACCAGCAGCTCCCTACGAGCAGTACTTC; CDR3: CASSPAAPYEQYF
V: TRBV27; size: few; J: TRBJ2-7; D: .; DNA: TGTGCCAGCAGTATCAGGGAAACCTACGAGCAGTACTTC; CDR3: CASSIRETYEQYF
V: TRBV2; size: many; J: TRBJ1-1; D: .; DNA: TGTGCCAGCAGTGATGAGATGAACACTGAAGCTTTCTTT; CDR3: CASSDEMNTEAFF
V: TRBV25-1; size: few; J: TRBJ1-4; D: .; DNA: TGTGCCAGCAGTGACGAGGCAGGGAGTGGTGAAAAACTGTTTTTT; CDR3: CASSDEAGSGEKLFF
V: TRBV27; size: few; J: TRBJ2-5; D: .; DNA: TGTGCCAGTTGGAACTCTCAAGAGACCCAGTACTTC; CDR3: CASWNSQETQYF
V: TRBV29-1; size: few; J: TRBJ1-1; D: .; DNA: TGCAGCGCCAGGACAGATACCACTGAAGCTTTCTTT; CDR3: CSARTDTTEAFF
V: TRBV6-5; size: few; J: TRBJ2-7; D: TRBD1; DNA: TGTGCCAGCAGCGTGGACAGGTCCCACTCCTACGAGCAGTACTTC; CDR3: CASSVDRSHSYEQYF
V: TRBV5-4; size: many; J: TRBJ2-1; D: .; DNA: TGTGCCAGCAGTATACTAGCTGATGAGCAGTTCTTC; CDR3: CASSILADEQFF
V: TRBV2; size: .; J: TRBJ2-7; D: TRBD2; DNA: TGTGCCAGCAGTGGTAGCCCAGGGACTACCTACGAGCAGTACTTC; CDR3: CASSGSPGTTYEQYF
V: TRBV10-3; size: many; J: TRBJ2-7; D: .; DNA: TGTGCCATCAGTGAGTCCCCGGACTACGAGCAGTACTTC; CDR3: CAISESPDYEQYF
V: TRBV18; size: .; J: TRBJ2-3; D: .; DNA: TGTGCCAGCTCACTGCCGGGGGAAGATACGCAGTATTTT; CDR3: CASSLPGEDTQYF
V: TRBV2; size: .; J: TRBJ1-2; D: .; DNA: TGTGCCAGCATGCGGCAGTGGGTGGGGTATGGCTACACCTTC; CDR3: CASMRQWVGYGYTF
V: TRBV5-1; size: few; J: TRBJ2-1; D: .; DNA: TGCGCCAGCAGCTTGGGGCGGACTTACTACAATGAGCAGTTCTTC; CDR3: CASSLGRTYYNEQFF
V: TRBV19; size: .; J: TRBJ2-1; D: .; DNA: TGTGCCAGTAGTATTACAGGGCGATACAATGAGCAGTTCTTC; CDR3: CASSITGRYNEQFF
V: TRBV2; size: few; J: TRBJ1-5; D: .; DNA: TGTGCCAGCGGGGCTAATAGCAATCAGCCCCAGCATTTT; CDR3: CASGANSNQPQHF
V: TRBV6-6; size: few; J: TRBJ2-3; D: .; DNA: TGTGCCAGCAGCCCCCGGGATACGCAGTATTTT; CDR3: CASSPRDTQYF
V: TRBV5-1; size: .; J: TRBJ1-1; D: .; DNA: TGCGCCAGCAGCTTGACAGGGACCCACACTGAAGCTTTCTTT; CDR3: CASSLTGTHTEAFF
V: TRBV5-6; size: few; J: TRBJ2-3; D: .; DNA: TGTGCCAGCAGCTTGGCGGGGGATACGCAGTATTTT; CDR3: CASSLAGDTQYF
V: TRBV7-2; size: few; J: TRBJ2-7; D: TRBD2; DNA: TGTGCCAGCAGCTTAGTCAGGGCGGGAGACGAGCAGTACTTC; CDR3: CASSLVRAGDEQYF
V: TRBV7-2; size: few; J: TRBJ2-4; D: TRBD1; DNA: TGTGCCAGCAGCAAAACGACAGGGGGCGTGGAAAACATTCAGTACTTC; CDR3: CASSKTTGGVENIQYF